This note documents a single T cell receptor beta chain sequence. This sample is part of a study of blood T cell repertoires in COVID-19. Across the study: COVID-19 samples, acute and convalescent, were from the United States, Italy and Spain. PBMCs, B-cell-depleted T cells, or T cells provided the cDNA or gDNA that made up the material.

Original handling: Estimation of nucleated cell counts relied on the amplification of reference gene primers. Clones were read by immunoSEQ multiplex PCR, and TCRdb kept only the in-frame ones, dropping some. V and J calls and clone size come straight from that table; D and trimming were deduced from the DNA. The sample lists more than 100,000 clones; about 79% were seen once. The sequence came from a man aged 65 to 79 with acute or convalescent COVID-19. Source material: peripheral blood.

CDR3 loop: CASSFNFAGDLTGELFF. The CDR3 coding sequence is TGTGCCAGCAGCTTTAATTTTGCGGGGGACCTCACCGGGGAGCTGTTTTTT. The genes are TRBV7-2 and TRBJ2-2; 7 bases line up with TRBD2. The V segment lost 3 bases and the J segment 4 bases; nucleotides outside the gene matches: 11. This CDR3 comprises 17 residues. Germline V gene data show CDR1 as SGHTA and CDR2 as FQGNSA.